This passage covers 29 T cell receptor beta chains from one sample sequenced in a study of regulatory T cells in long-lasting Graves disease. The time point here: newly diagnosed GD, antithyroid drugs for less than 3 months. Researchers made the TCR library from RNA that was extracted from PBMCs. CDR3 regions were amplified by Arm-PCR using iRepertoire HTBI primers to build TCR beta libraries. Each CDR3 protein gets one entry after TCRdb re-called the multiplex PCR reads with MiXCR. Of about 530,000 distinct CDR3 sequences listed, 15% to 20% are singletons. These data were likewise used in another study, on T cells in Graves' hyperthyroidism and ophthalmopathy.

The specimen was peripheral blood mononuclear cells (PBMCs), collected at new diagnosis, from a patient treated with antithyroid drugs. All receptors derive from a woman aged 40 to 65 with Graves disease.

The V and J genes are TRBV2 and TRBJ2-3, with a possible D match to TRBD2 (7 bases). The V end lost 10 bases, the J end lost 5 bases, and 13 bases lay between the germline ends. This CDR3 has 12 residues. CDR1 SNHLY and CDR2 FYNNEI come from the germline V gene. For the CDR3, the DNA is TGTGCCAAGGGGGGGGGGCGAGATACGCAGTATTTT. Protein: CAKGGGRDTQYF.

This clonotype was seen many times. This sequence joins TRBV2 and TRBJ1-5; 7 bases are shared with TRBD1. The CDR3 has 18 residues. CDR1 is SNHLY and CDR2 is FYNNEI in the germline V gene. The V segment lost 8 bases and the J segment 0 bases; nucleotides outside the gene matches: 16. The CDR3 reads CASGRQGTGVYSNQPQHF. The CDR3 DNA follows: TGTGCCAGCGGAAGACAGGGAACGGGGGTTTATAGCAATCAGCCCCAGCATTTT. The whole variable domain, remainder taken from reference TRBV2 and TRBJ1-5, is EPEVTQTPSHQVTQMGQEVILRCVPISNHLYFYWYRQILGQKVEFLVSFYNNEISEKSEIFDDQFSVERPDGSNFTLKIRSTKLEDSAMYFCASGRQGTGVYSNQPQHFGDGTRLSIL.

This clonotype was recorded at least ten times. The rearrangement joins TRBV28 to TRBJ1-2; 9 bases match TRBD1. This CDR3 spans 14 amino acids. J lost 8 bases, V lost 6 bases, and 10 bases had no gene match. Germline loops: CDR1 MDHEN, CDR2 SYDVKM. CDR3 sequence: CASRLGQGSKGYTF. Here the CDR3 DNA reads TGTGCCAGCAGACTGGGACAGGGCTCGAAAGGCTACACCTTC.

This clonotype was picked up one time. One end of the junction does not line up with germline, which may come from a read error. The J gene is TRBJ2-7, the V gene TRBV11-2; D may be TRBD1 or TRBD2 (5 bases each). Germline values: CDR1 SGHAT, CDR2 FQNNGV. The length of the CDR3 is 14 residues. The CDR3 here is CANSLGEFSYEQYF. Here the CDR3 DNA reads TGTGCCAACAGCTTAGGGGAGTTCTCCTACGAGCAGTACTTC.

The gene calls are TRBV18 and TRBJ2-3; 9 bases line up with TRBD1. The end of the DNA fits TRBJ1-1 better, so the J call may be wrong. Germline CDR1 reads KGHSH; CDR2 reads LQKENI. This CDR3 has 14 residues. The chain's CDR3 is CASSPETGGRKAFF. The CDR3 region has the DNA TGTGCCAGCTCACCAGAAACAGGGGGCCGGAAAGCTTTCTTT.

This chain uses TRBV27 with TRBJ2-2; 8 positions match TRBD1. The CDR3 runs to 16 residues. The germline V gene encodes CDR1 MNHEY and CDR2 SMNVEV (reference sequence). V shed 6 bases and J 4 bases; nucleotides not matched to a gene: 10. In nucleotides, the CDR3 is TGTGCCAGCAGCACCCCGGACAGGGCGGGCACCGGGGAGCTGTTTTTT. Protein sequence: CASSTPDRAGTGELFF.

This clonotype appeared many times. The V and J genes are TRBV2 and TRBJ2-1; the match to TRBD2 covers 12 bases. The V gene's germline CDR1 is SNHLY and CDR2 FYNNEI. The CDR3 runs 17 residues. J gave up 9 bases and V 5 bases, and 14 bases lay outside the gene matches. In DNA form, the CDR3 reads TGTGCCAGCAGTCCACAGCTAGCGGGGGGGACTCGAGGTGAGCAGTTCTTC. Residues: CASSPQLAGGTRGEQFF. The complete variable domain, with remaining parts taken from reference TRBV2 and TRBJ2-1, reads EPEVTQTPSHQVTQMGQEVILRCVPISNHLYFYWYRQILGQKVEFLVSFYNNEISEKSEIFDDQFSVERPDGSNFTLKIRSTKLEDSAMYFCASSPQLAGGTRGEQFFGPGTRLTVL.

This clonotype was counted at least ten times. The V gene is TRBV6-2 or TRBV6-3, the J gene TRBJ2-1; tentatively, D is TRBD2 (6 bases). This CDR3 region has 17 residues. V dropped 0 bases and J dropped 0 bases, with 12 bases sitting between them. From germline, CDR1 is MNHEY and CDR2 SVGEGT. CDR3 bases: TGTGCCAGCAGTTACTCGGGTTTGGGGGGCTCCTACAATGAGCAGTTCTTC. It is translated as CASSYSGLGGSYNEQFF.

This clonotype was counted ten times or more. The chain recombines TRBV2 with TRBJ2-2; 7 bases map to TRBD2. CDR3 length equals 15 residues. The germline V gene has CDR1 SNHLY and CDR2 FYNNEI. V shed 5 bases, J shed 4 bases, and the junction held 7 bases outside the gene matches. CDR3 nucleotide sequence: TGTGCCAGCAGTCTCCGGGGGGAAGGCACCGGGGAGCTGTTTTTT. This codes for CASSLRGEGTGELFF.

The chain has TRBV5-4 and TRBJ1-5; the match to TRBD1 covers 8 bases. Germline trimming cut 4 bases from V and 6 bases from J; bases unmatched to any gene: 3. The CDR3 spans 13 residues. The V gene's germline CDR1 is SGHNT and CDR2 YYREEE (reference sequence). The CDR3 reads CASSQGAAQPQHF. In DNA form, the CDR3 reads TGTGCCAGCAGCCAGGGGGCGGCTCAGCCCCAGCATTTT.

This clonotype appeared once. The chain joins TRBV20-1 to TRBJ2-1; possibly TRBD1 for D (6 bases). The CDR3 length is 15 residues. Trimming cost V 2 bases and J 0 bases, with 11 bases left between them. CDR1 and CDR2 (germline): DFQATT, SNEGSKA (reference sequence). CDR3 nucleotides: TGCAGTGCTAGAACCGGGACATCCTCCTACAATGAGCAGTTCTTC. Its protein product is CSARTGTSSYNEQFF.

Ten or more counts support this clonotype. The genes are TRBV7-9 and TRBJ1-2; D gene unclear. V lost 5 bases and J 4 bases, leaving 20 bases between the germline ends. CDR3 size: 16 residues. Germline V CDR1 and CDR2: SEHNR, FQNEAQ (reference sequence). CDR3 sequence reads: CASSPPGRVSPYGYTF. CDR3 nucleotide sequence: TGTGCCAGCAGCCCCCCGGGGAGGGTGTCCCCCTATGGCTACACCTTC.

This clonotype was counted ten times or more. The chain joins TRBV19 to TRBJ1-1; tentative D call: TRBD1 (5 bases). Germline lookup yields CDR1 LNHDA and CDR2 SQIVND (reference sequence). The CDR3 loop spans 13 amino acids. V lost 8 bases, J lost 7 bases, and 17 bases lay in between. The CDR3 DNA is TGTGCCAGTGGCGAGTTGTGGGGCCGTGAAGCTTTCTTT. Residues: CASGELWGREAFF.

V usage is TRBV19 and J usage is TRBJ1-1; maybe TRBD1 (5 bases). Trimming took off 5 bases at V and 6 bases at J, with 19 bases between the two ends. There are 15 residues in the CDR3. Germline V gene lookup returns CDR1 LNHDA and CDR2 SQIVND (reference sequence). The DNA of the CDR3 is TGTGCCAGTAGTCCTGGAGGGGAGAAGGTCCCTGAAGCTTTCTTT. As protein: CASSPGGEKVPEAFF.

There are a few counts of this clonotype. The chain links TRBV19 to TRBJ1-1, with D possibly matching TRBD1 (5 bases). Germline V gives CDR1 LNHDA, CDR2 SQIVND (reference sequence). The CDR3 length is 13 residues. Trimming stripped 6 bases from V and 7 bases from J, with 15 bases between. The CDR3 sequence: CASSEWGKGEAFF. The CDR3 DNA is TGTGCCAGTAGCGAATGGGGGAAGGGTGAAGCTTTCTTT.

This clonotype was detected ten times or more. This sequence joins TRBV11-2 and TRBJ2-7, with 7 bases matching TRBD1. With 5 bases clipped from V and 3 bases from J, the junction kept 10 bases outside the gene matches. The germline V gene encodes CDR1 SGHAT and CDR2 FQNNGV. This CDR3 has 15 residues. The CDR3 sequence: CASSPNRGNFYEQYF. CDR3 DNA sequence: TGTGCCAGCAGCCCCAACAGGGGTAATTTCTACGAGCAGTACTTC.

The chain couples TRBV6-5 to TRBJ1-4; 7 nucleotides match TRBD1. This CDR3 contains 14 residues. Trimming removed 0 bases from V and 7 bases from J; junction bases left unmatched: 2. Germline-derived CDR1 and CDR2 are MNHEY and SVGAGI. The CDR3 spells CASSYSTGTEKLFF. The CDR3, as DNA: TGTGCCAGCAGTTACTCGACAGGGACTGAAAAACTGTTTTTT.

Ten or more counts support this clonotype. This chain joins TRBV12-3 or TRBV12-4 and TRBJ1-4, with D possibly TRBD1 on 6 matching bases. The length of the CDR3 is 14 residues. The V gene lost 7 bases and the J gene lost 8 bases, with 17 bases spanning the gap. The CDR3 region is CASTQSGAGEKLFF. The CDR3, as DNA: TGTGCCAGCACACAGTCGGGGGCTGGGGAAAAACTGTTTTTT.

This clonotype was observed at least ten times. The chain recombines TRBV28 with TRBJ2-3; maybe TRBD1 (6 bases). There are 13 residues in the CDR3. Germline V gives CDR1 MDHEN, CDR2 SYDVKM. V was clipped by 6 bases and J by 7 bases, with 14 bases between them. This chain's CDR3 is CASSPTGHNTQYF. CDR3 nucleotides: TGTGCCAGCAGCCCTACGGGACACAATACGCAGTATTTT.

This sequence joins TRBV10-3 and TRBJ2-5, with a possible D match to TRBD2 (7 bases). Looked up from germline, CDR1 is ENHRY and CDR2 is SYGVKD. The CDR3 is made up of 16 amino acids. Trimming removed 6 bases at V and 4 bases at J, with 21 bases between. The CDR3 coding sequence is TGTGCCATCAGCCGCCCGGGCGGGGGCCCCCCAGAGACCCAGTACTTC. Protein: CAISRPGGGPPETQYF.

The table lists this clonotype with many counts. The chain carries TRBV6-2 or TRBV6-3 and TRBJ2-2, with D unclear. V was trimmed by 3 bases and J by 5 bases, leaving 10 bases between them. The germline V gene encodes CDR1 MNHEY and CDR2 SVGEGT. This CDR3 contains 14 residues. The CDR3 sequence: CASSYERWTGELFF. The CDR3 nucleotides read TGTGCCAGCAGTTATGAGAGGTGGACCGGGGAGCTGTTTTTT.

Only a few counts were recorded for this clonotype. The CDR3 does not end in the conserved phenylalanine or tryptophan, so this is likely a read error. The chain links TRBV11-2 to TRBJ1-1; TRBD1 matches at 9 bases. CDR1 is SGHAT, CDR2 FQNNGV, per germline. The CDR3 spans 13 residues. Losses at the gene ends were 6 bases for V and 6 bases for J; bases not matched to a gene: 5. Here the CDR3 reads CASRRDRAAEAFS. The CDR3 DNA is TGTGCCAGCAGAAGGGACAGGGCGGCTGAAGCTTTCTCT.

This clonotype came up many times. The chain joins TRBV18 to TRBJ2-7; tentatively, D is TRBD1 (9 bases). The germline V gene encodes CDR1 KGHSH and CDR2 LQKENI. CDR3 size: 16 residues. The V gene lost 3 bases and the J gene lost 3 bases, with 18 bases spanning the gap. CDR3 residues: CASSPPGQGLGYEQYF. DNA for the CDR3: TGTGCCAGCTCACCGCCGGGACAGGGACTAGGCTACGAGCAGTACTTC.

At least ten counts were recorded for this clonotype. V is TRBV19 and J is TRBJ2-1; a weak D match, TRBD1 (6 bases). Trimming stripped 6 bases from V and 1 base from J, with 13 bases between. The CDR3 length is 15 residues. Germline CDR1 reads LNHDA; CDR2 reads SQIVND (reference sequence). CDR3 amino acids: CASSTSRGSYNEQFF. The CDR3 DNA follows: TGTGCCAGTAGCACGAGCAGGGGTTCCTACAATGAGCAGTTCTTC.

This clonotype was detected ten times or more. V and J are TRBV13 and TRBJ1-5, with 7 bases that match TRBD1. The CDR3 spans 15 residues. Germline V gene sequence: CDR1 PRHDT, CDR2 FYEKMQ (reference sequence). The J segment lost 3 bases and the V segment lost 0 bases, leaving 2 bases of the junction unmatched. CDR3 sequence: CASSLGQGPNQPQHF. CDR3 in DNA: TGTGCCAGCAGCTTAGGACAGGGGCCCAATCAGCCCCAGCATTTT.

The CDR3 reads CASRPGPVLLGGANTEAFF. The CDR3, as DNA: TGTGCCAGCAGGCCCGGACCAGTACTACTGGGGGGGGCGAACACTGAAGCTTTCTTT. This rearrangement joins TRBV6-1 to TRBJ1-1; D might be TRBD1 (6 bases). Germline V CDR1 and CDR2: MNHNS, SASEGT. Trimming shortened V by 6 bases and J by 1 base, and 27 bases separated the two germline ends. The CDR3 spans 19 residues.

In its sample, this clonotype was seen many times. V gene TRBV3-1 combines with J gene TRBJ1-1; D not resolved. The V and J ends lost 4 bases and 3 bases respectively, with 9 bases between them. Germline CDR1 is LGHDT and CDR2 is YNNKEL (reference sequence). The CDR3 totals 13 residues. CDR3 in amino acids: CASSPRSYTEAFF. The CDR3 nucleotides read TGTGCCAGCAGCCCGCGGAGTTACACTGAAGCTTTCTTT.

This clonotype appeared many times. The V and J genes are TRBV12-3 or TRBV12-4 and TRBJ1-2; D call uncertain. The CDR3 totals 15 residues. The germline V and J ends were trimmed by 2 bases and 4 bases, with 14 bases remaining between them. CDR3 region: CASSLIRVRGYGYTF. CDR3 DNA sequence: TGTGCCAGCAGTTTAATAAGGGTGCGGGGCTATGGCTACACCTTC.

At least ten counts were recorded for this clonotype. The rearrangement uses TRBV20-1 and TRBJ2-5; 10 positions agree with TRBD1. The V segment lost 1 base and the J segment 4 bases; nucleotides outside the gene matches: 0. CDR3 length equals 13 residues. Germline V CDR1 and CDR2: DFQATT, SNEGSKA (reference sequence). The CDR3 nucleotides are TGCAGTGCTAGAGGGGACAGGGGAGAGACCCAGTACTTC. Amino acids: CSARGDRGETQYF.